Here is one T cell receptor beta chain with its context. Produced via immunoSEQ multiplex PCR; TCRdb's table is partial and in-frame only. Of some 190,000 clones in the sample, more than 75% are singletons; the top ten hold about 18%. Per the germline V gene, CDR1 is LNHDA and CDR2 is SQIVND (reference sequence). CDR3 length: 16 amino acids. V was cut by 7 bases and J by 6 bases, with 21 bases left in between. The sample belongs to a study of blood T cell repertoires in COVID-19. Study overall: Whether acute or convalescent, the COVID-19 samples came from the United States, Italy and Spain. T cells, B-cell-depleted T cells, or PBMCs provided the cDNA or gDNA that served as material.

The rearrangement uses TRBV19 and TRBJ2-2, with D tentatively TRBD1 (6 bases). Sequencing was performed on peripheral blood. This TCR was recovered from a person between 65 and 80 years old with COVID-19, enrolled during active disease. For the CDR3, the DNA is TGTGCCAGTATCTCAGGAACAGGGCTATGGGCCGGGGAGCTGTTTTTT. It is translated as CASISGTGLWAGELFF.